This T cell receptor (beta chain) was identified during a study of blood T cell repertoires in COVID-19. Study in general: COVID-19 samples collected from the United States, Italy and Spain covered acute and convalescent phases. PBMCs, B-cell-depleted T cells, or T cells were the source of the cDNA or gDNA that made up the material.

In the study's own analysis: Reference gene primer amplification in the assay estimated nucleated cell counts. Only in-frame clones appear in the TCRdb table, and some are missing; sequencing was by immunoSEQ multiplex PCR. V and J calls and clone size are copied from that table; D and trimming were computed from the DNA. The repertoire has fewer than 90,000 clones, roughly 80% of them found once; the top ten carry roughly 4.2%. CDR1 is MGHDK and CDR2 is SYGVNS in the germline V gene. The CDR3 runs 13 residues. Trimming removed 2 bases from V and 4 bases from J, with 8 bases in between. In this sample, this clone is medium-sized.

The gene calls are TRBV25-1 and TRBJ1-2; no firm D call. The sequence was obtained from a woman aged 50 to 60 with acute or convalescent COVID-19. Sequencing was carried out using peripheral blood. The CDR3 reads CASSEGGVYGYTF. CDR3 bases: TGTGCCAGCAGTGAAGGAGGAGTCTATGGCTACACCTTC.